This T cell receptor beta chain was documented in a study of CD8 T cells in ankylosing spondylitis. Using its own MiXCR run on the 5' RACE reads, TCRdb lists one record per CDR3 protein. The table shows about 540,000 distinct CDR3 sequences, with roughly an eighth occurring only once. Whole-study findings and limits: In ankylosing spondylitis blood, a motif of roughly 8 highly homologous TCR beta variants appeared characteristic.

Judged by abundance, this clonotype is medium-sized. What it binds is unknown. Sequencing used blood, either unsorted or a sorted T cell fraction (not recorded which). This sequence was found in a male donor with ankylosing spondylitis.

For the CDR3, the DNA is TGTGCCAGCAGCCCCTCGCCAGACAGCACAGATACGCAGTATTTT. Translated: CASSPSPDSTDTQYF. This chain links TRBV11-2 with TRBJ2-3, with D uncertain. The CDR3 has 15 residues. V dropped 5 bases and J dropped 0 bases, with 12 bases sitting between them. Looked up from germline, CDR1 is SGHAT and CDR2 is FQNNGV.